This TCR beta chain derives from a study of T cells in Graves' hyperthyroidism and ophthalmopathy. Deletions cut 7 bases from V and 1 base from J, with 13 bases between. Per the germline V gene, CDR1 is SNHLY and CDR2 is FYNNEI. The CDR3 runs 14 residues. TCR beta CDR3 regions were amplified from RNA. The HTBI primer set served for first-round RT-PCR of the TCR CDR3. TCRdb re-derived calls from the multiplex PCR reads in MiXCR, one entry per CDR3 protein. The table has hundreds of thousands of distinct CDR3 sequences, roughly a third seen once. The sequencing sample was made of blood. The rearrangement uses TRBV2 and TRBJ2-5; no firm D call. The sequence was collected from a woman between 35 and 50 years old with Graves' hyperthyroidism. The CDR3 region has the DNA TGTGCCAGCAATAGATTACAGTCCCAAGAGACCCAGTACTTC. Translating gives CASNRLQSQETQYF.